Below are 10 T cell receptor beta chains sequenced from a single sample in a study of shared clonotypes between healthy human individuals. Here immunoSEQ multiplex PCR was the method, and the copy in TCRdb shows in-frame clones only, minus some. The table has around 980,000 clones, about 80% seen once; the top ten hold roughly 0.61%. The sample consisted of memory CD4+ T cells from PBMCs. This sample's subset: CD45RA-negative fraction. These receptors were obtained from a man between 18 and 35 years old in good health. Some clones in this sample may be carry-over from other donors' samples.

J is TRBJ2-7 and V is TRBV10-3; TRBD2 is a possible D gene (6 bases). Trimming took off 4 bases at V and 1 base at J, with 14 bases between the two ends. CDR3 size: 15 residues. Germline V lookup: CDR1 ENHRY, CDR2 SYGVKD. CDR3 protein: CAISAPGRSSYEQYF. DNA for the CDR3: TGTGCCATCAGTGCTCCCGGGAGAAGTTCCTACGAGCAGTACTTC.

This clone occurred once. Other DNA sequences in this specimen translate into the identical CDR3. The rearrangement links TRBV29-1 to TRBJ1-2, with TRBD1 matching over 8 bases. The J segment lost 1 base and the V segment lost 4 bases, leaving 5 bases of the junction unmatched. The CDR3 extends over 14 amino acids. Germline V gene data show CDR1 as SQVTM and CDR2 as ANQGSEA. This chain's CDR3 is CSVGGRGLNYGYTF. CDR3 DNA: TGCAGCGTTGGGGGCAGGGGGCTTAACTATGGCTACACCTTC.

The chain couples TRBV5-8 to TRBJ2-5, with unresolved D. V lost 2 bases and J 0 bases, leaving 11 bases between the germline ends. The CDR3 sequence is 15 residues long. Germline CDR1 SGHTS, CDR2 YDEGEE. CDR3 DNA: TGTGCCAGCAGCTTAAGAGTTGACCACCAAGAGACCCAGTACTTC. It specifies CASSLRVDHQETQYF.

This clone was seen more than once but under ten times. V and J are TRBV6-5 and TRBJ1-1; a possible D gene is TRBD1 (5 bases). Germline lookup yields CDR1 MNHEY and CDR2 SVGAGI. Trimming took off 0 bases at V and 1 base at J, with 9 bases between the two ends. The CDR3 spans 15 residues. The CDR3: CASSYSRQRNTEAFF. In DNA form, the CDR3 reads TGTGCCAGCAGTTACTCGAGACAGCGGAACACTGAAGCTTTCTTT.

The rearrangement links TRBV5-6 to TRBJ1-4; the D gene is possibly TRBD1 (5 bases). Deletions cut 4 bases from V and 0 bases from J, with 10 bases between. This CDR3 is built from 15 residues. Germline values: CDR1 SGHDT, CDR2 YYEEEE. The CDR3 protein is CASSGTGATNEKLFF. The CDR3, as DNA: TGTGCCAGCAGCGGGACGGGTGCAACTAATGAAAAACTGTTTTTT.

The genes are TRBV19 and TRBJ1-2; D is possibly TRBD1 (6 bases). Trimming cost V 3 bases and J 4 bases, with 9 bases left between them. Germline V CDR1 and CDR2: LNHDA, SQIVND (reference sequence). The CDR3 covers 13 residues. The CDR3 here is CASSMDSSYGYTF. The CDR3, as DNA: TGTGCCAGTAGTATGGACAGTAGCTATGGCTACACCTTC.

This clone was counted a few times. CDR3 loop: CACWTGNTEAFF. CDR3 DNA sequence: TGTGCCTGCTGGACAGGGAACACTGAAGCTTTCTTT. The rearrangement joins TRBV28 to TRBJ1-1; 7 nucleotides match TRBD1. In germline, CDR1 is MDHEN, CDR2 SYDVKM. The CDR3 sequence is 12 residues long. V gave up 11 bases and J gave up 1 base; unmatched junction bases: 4.

About this clone itself: Other DNA sequences from this sample encode an identical CDR3 as well. This sequence joins TRBV18 and TRBJ1-1, with 9 bases lining up with TRBD1. There are 15 residues in the CDR3. Trimming cost V 3 bases and J 1 base; bases outside gene matches: 3. Germline assignment: CDR1 KGHSH and CDR2 LQKENI. In DNA form, the CDR3 reads TGTGCCAGCTCACCCCAGACAGGGGGGAACACTGAAGCTTTCTTT. Amino acid sequence: CASSPQTGGNTEAFF.

The chain combines TRBV5-5 with TRBJ1-5; D is possibly TRBD1 (6 bases). Germline V gives CDR1 SGHKS, CDR2 YYEKEE (reference sequence). The CDR3 contains 15 residues. The V gene lost 4 bases and the J gene lost 5 bases, with 16 bases spanning the gap. CDR3 sequence reads: CASSAAGQEDQPQHF. For the CDR3, the DNA is TGTGCCAGCAGCGCGGCGGGACAAGAAGATCAGCCCCAGCATTTT.

The gene calls are TRBV10-3 and TRBJ2-7; D is uncertain. Germline CDR1 reads ENHRY; CDR2 reads SYGVKD. This CDR3 is 11 amino acids long. Trimming stripped 3 bases from V and 5 bases from J, with 5 bases between. DNA of the CDR3: TGTGCCATCAGTGATATGGACGAGCAGTACTTC. Translated, it gives CAISDMDEQYF.